These T cell receptor beta chains were read from a single sample in a study of T-cell reconstitution after alpha-beta-depleted transplantation in children. TCRdb recomputed calls from the PCR reads with MiXCR, one row per CDR3 protein. This sample has about 110,000 distinct CDR3 sequences, with 10% found just once. This material consisted of PBMCs, taken before TCRalphabeta/CD19-depleted stem cell transplant. These receptors came from a boy aged 2 to 10 with acute lymphoblastic leukemia, due to receive a stem cell transplant. The CDR3 runs from the conserved cysteine through the conserved F or W. The order of the fields is V gene, D gene, J gene, clone size, CDR3 DNA, CDR3 protein. The D gene is left open where the match is weak. Rows may omit the clone size; those that give it use once, few, many or a size class.

TRBV6-2/TRBV6-3	-	TRBJ2-7	-	TGTGCCAGCAGTTACTCGAGTGAGGGCTACGAGCAGTACTTC	CASSYSSEGYEQYF
TRBV6-5	-	TRBJ2-7	many	TGTGCCAGCAGTTACTCGGGTGTGGGGCAGGGCTACGAGCAGTACTTC	CASSYSGVGQGYEQYF
TRBV12-3/TRBV12-4	-	TRBJ2-1	-	TGTGCCAGCAGTTGGGGGGGCGCGCACAATGAGCAGTTCTTC	CASSWGGAHNEQFF
TRBV15	-	TRBJ2-7	-	TGTGCCACCAGCAGAGATACAGGAACGGGCTACGAGCAGTACTTC	CATSRDTGTGYEQYF
TRBV5-1	TRBD1	TRBJ1-1	many	TGCGCCAGCAGCTTGGCAGGGGGCAAGAACACTGAAGCTTTCTTT	CASSLAGGKNTEAFF
TRBV5-1	-	TRBJ2-3	many	TGCGCCAGCAGCTTGGGGAAAGATACGCAGTATTTT	CASSLGKDTQYF
TRBV29-1	-	TRBJ2-5	-	TGCAGCGTAAGGGCGGGAATGGAGACCCAGTACTTC	CSVRAGMETQYF
TRBV27	-	TRBJ2-1	-	TGTGCCAGCAGCGACCAGGGCCTAAGCTCCTACAATGAGCAGTTCTTC	CASSDQGLSSYNEQFF
TRBV20-1	TRBD2	TRBJ2-7	few	TGCAGTGCCCGGGGGACTATTTTCTCCTACGAGCAGTACTTC	CSARGTIFSYEQYF
TRBV27	-	TRBJ2-3	-	TGTGCCAGCAGTTTGGGTCTAGGCGGGGGCACAGATACGCAGTATTTT	CASSLGLGGGTDTQYF
TRBV3-1	TRBD1	TRBJ2-2	-	TGTGCCAGCAGCCAAGGCCGGGACAGGGGGCTCGCCGGGGAGCTGTTTTTT	CASSQGRDRGLAGELFF
TRBV11-2	-	TRBJ2-1	many	TGTGCCAGCAGCTTAGGTTGGCTAGCCGGCCACAATGAGCAGTTCTTC	CASSLGWLAGHNEQFF
TRBV2	-	TRBJ1-4	-	TGTGCCAGCAGTGTAGGGACGGGAAATGAAAAACTGTTTTTT	CASSVGTGNEKLFF
TRBV5-1	-	TRBJ2-7	-	TGCGCCAGCAGCTTGGTGAAGTACTTC	CASSLVKYF
TRBV7-9	TRBD1	TRBJ2-7	-	TGTGCCAGCAGCGGACAGGGCCACTACGAGCAGTACTTC	CASSGQGHYEQYF
TRBV5-1	TRBD2	TRBJ2-3	-	TGCGCCAGCAGCTTGTTGACTAGCGGGAGCACAGATACGCAGTATTTT	CASSLLTSGSTDTQYF
TRBV20-1	TRBD2	TRBJ2-1	few	TGCAGTGCTAGAGATGGGACTAGCGGGAGGGCCTATGAGCAGTTCTTC	CSARDGTSGRAYEQFF
TRBV7-7	TRBD1	TRBJ1-5	many	TGTGCTAGCAGCTTAGAGGGAAGACAGGGGAGGAGTCAGCCCCAGCATTTT	CASSLEGRQGRSQPQHF
TRBV6-1	-	TRBJ2-2	few	TGTGCCAGCAGTGGACGGAACACCGGGGAGCTGTTTTTT	CASSGRNTGELFF
TRBV12-3/TRBV12-4	-	TRBJ1-2	many	TGTGCCAGCAGTTTATCCGACAGTGGCTACACCTTC	CASSLSDSGYTF
TRBV29-1	-	TRBJ2-5	-	TGCAGCGTATCCAGGGGAGAGACCCAGTACTTC	CSVSRGETQYF
TRBV20-1	TRBD1	TRBJ1-5	-	TGCAGTGCTAGAGCCAGGACAGGCTCCCCATCGGGTCAGCCCCAGCATTTT	CSARARTGSPSGQPQHF
TRBV20-1	TRBD1	TRBJ1-5	few	TGCAGTGCCCGTGACAGGGGGCCTAATCAGCCCCAGCATTTT	CSARDRGPNQPQHF
TRBV5-1	TRBD2	TRBJ2-1	many	TGCGCCAGCAGCTTGGTTTCGACTAGCGGCTCCTACAATGAGCAGTTCTTC	CASSLVSTSGSYNEQFF
TRBV11-2	TRBD2	TRBJ2-5	-	TGTGCCAGCAGCGCATACTCCCGGGACTATAGCTTC	CASSAYSRDYSF
TRBV6-1	TRBD2	TRBJ2-5	few	TGTGCCAGCAGCCGGACCGGGACTAGCGTAAAAGAGACCCAGTACTTC	CASSRTGTSVKETQYF
TRBV5-1	-	TRBJ2-7	few	TGCGCCAGCAGCTTGGTGGGACCCTACTACGAGCAGTACTTC	CASSLVGPYYEQYF
TRBV20-1	TRBD2	TRBJ2-3	many	TGCAGTGCTAGAGGGACTAGCGGTAGCACAGATACGCAGTATTTT	CSARGTSGSTDTQYF
TRBV14	-	TRBJ2-5	-	TGTGCCAGCAGCCAAGTTATAGGGGACTCCCGGGAGACCCAGTACTTC	CASSQVIGDSRETQYF
TRBV6-1	TRBD1	TRBJ2-5	few	TGTGCCAGCAGTAGCGGGACAGGGGTAGAGACCCAGTACTTC	CASSSGTGVETQYF
TRBV20-1	TRBD1	TRBJ2-4	many	TGCAGTGCTAGAGAAGGGGGCAGGGCCAAAAACATTCAGTACTTC	CSAREGGRAKNIQYF
TRBV9	-	TRBJ2-3	few	TGTGCCAGCAGCGTAGGGACTACCTACACAGATACGCAGTATTTT	CASSVGTTYTDTQYF
TRBV28	-	TRBJ2-1	few	TGTGCCAGCAGTACGGGCGGGCCCTCACGATACAATGAGCAGTTCTTC	CASSTGGPSRYNEQFF
TRBV5-1	TRBD1	TRBJ2-1	-	TGCGCCAGCAGCTTGGGAGGACAGGGGGTGCACAATGAGCAGTTCTTC	CASSLGGQGVHNEQFF
TRBV10-3	TRBD2	TRBJ2-3	-	TGTGCCATCAGTGAGGTGGGAGGGCCGGATACGCAGTATTTT	CAISEVGGPDTQYF
TRBV6-6	TRBD2	TRBJ2-3	many	TGTGCCAGCCGCGGGACTAGCGGAGATACGCAGTATTTT	CASRGTSGDTQYF
TRBV5-6	-	TRBJ2-1	many	TGTGCCAGCAGCTTGGTGGCAGGGTGGTTAATAGCGGACAATGAGCAGTTCTTC	CASSLVAGWLIADNEQFF
TRBV20-1	-	TRBJ2-1	many	TGCAGTGCTACTCGTGGCCCCACGAGTCAAGAGCAGTTCTTC	CSATRGPTSQEQFF
TRBV3-1	TRBD1	TRBJ2-5	-	TGTGCCAGCAGCCAAGAGTCCAGGGGGCCCAAAGAGACCCAGTACTTC	CASSQESRGPKETQYF
TRBV7-2	-	TRBJ1-1	-	TGTGCCAGCAGCTTCCTTGGGGGGGGTGCTTTCTTT	CASSFLGGGAFF
TRBV20-1	-	TRBJ2-1	few	TGCAGTGCTAGAGAATGGGGCCGCCCGGGGGCGGATGAGCAGTTCTTC	CSAREWGRPGADEQFF
TRBV18	-	TRBJ2-7	-	TGTGCCAGCTCACCACAATTGGGGGGGCGGCTCGAGCAGTACTTC	CASSPQLGGRLEQYF
TRBV20-1	-	TRBJ1-1	-	TGCAGTGCTGAGCCCCGGGGTGTTCACACTGAAGCTTTCTTT	CSAEPRGVHTEAFF
TRBV27	TRBD1	TRBJ2-3	few	TGTGCCAGCTCCCAAGGGACAGCCCCCACAGATACGCAGTATTTT	CASSQGTAPTDTQYF
TRBV18	-	TRBJ2-1	-	TGTGCCAGCTCACACGGACGGAGCTCCTACAATGAGCAGTTCTTC	CASSHGRSSYNEQFF
TRBV27	-	TRBJ2-7	few	TGTGCCAGCAGTTTAGGGGACGAGCAGTACTTC	CASSLGDEQYF
TRBV6-5	TRBD1	TRBJ1-2	many	TGTGCCAGCAGTTTATACGGACAGGAGAACTATGGCTACACCTTC	CASSLYGQENYGYTF
TRBV20-1	TRBD2	TRBJ2-1	many	TGCAGTGCTCGGGAGAGCGGGAGGGTCAATGAGCAGTTCTTC	CSARESGRVNEQFF
TRBV5-1	-	TRBJ1-1	few	TGCGCCAGCAGCTTGGGGCAGACTGAAGCTTTCTTT	CASSLGQTEAFF
TRBV10-3	-	TRBJ2-5	many	TGTGCCATCAGTGAGTCGATCTTCAAGCAAGAGACCCAGTACTTC	CAISESIFKQETQYF
TRBV10-2	-	TRBJ1-1	-	TGCGCCAGCAGTCCAAGCTATAGGAACGCTGAAGCTTTCTTT	CASSPSYRNAEAFF
TRBV29-1	-	TRBJ1-2	-	TGCAGCGTTGTTACCGGCAACTATGGCTACACCTTC	CSVVTGNYGYTF
TRBV20-1	TRBD1	TRBJ1-5	-	TGCAGTGCTCAAGATATGATGGAGGACAGGGGCTCGTGGAGTCAGCCCCAGCATTTT	CSAQDMMEDRGSWSQPQHF
TRBV25-1	-	TRBJ1-6	few	TGTGCCAGCCAGAGGAAAAAGGATTCACCCCTCCACTTT	CASQRKKDSPLHF